This T cell receptor (beta chain) was sequenced for a study of T-cell memory formation after mild COVID-19. About the study: The study found TCR clusters largely donor specific.

This clonotype appeared a few times. Its antigen remains unidentified. The 5'RACE method, run with constant-segment primers, produced TCR alpha and TCR beta cDNA libraries (carrying sample barcodes and UMIs). TCRdb re-called the 5' RACE reads with MiXCR, one entry per CDR3 protein. The table shows about 270,000 distinct CDR3 sequences, with around 15% occurring only once. Trimming pared 3 bases from V and 6 bases from J, leaving 14 bases between. Germline-derived CDR1 and CDR2 are SNHLY and FYNNEI. The CDR3 totals 15 residues. Study-wide results and limits: Clones shrinking between day 15 and 85 showed a balanced CD4/CD8 split, and those that grew later tilted toward CD4+.

What was sequenced was PBMCs or a T cell subset sorted from them (not recorded which). The sequence came from a man between 18 and 35 years old who had mild COVID-19 (a few samples of this study predate the infection). Cell type and time point are not known. The chain joins TRBV2 to TRBJ2-2; TRBD1 might be the D (6 bases). CDR3 protein: CASSDDQGWAGELFF. As DNA, the CDR3 is TGTGCCAGCAGTGATGACCAGGGGTGGGCCGGGGAGCTGTTTTTT.